These 17 T cell receptor beta chains came from one sample sequenced in a study of T cell responses to AZD1222 COVID-19 vaccine. TCRdb's table, derived via immunoSEQ multiplex PCR, lists solely in-frame clones and lacks some. This table has more than 150,000 clones, approximately 91% appearing once. Here the sequenced sample was peripheral blood, taken after recovery from COVID-19. These receptors originate from an adult who had recovered from COVID-19.

The chain uses TRBV5-4 and TRBJ2-7, with TRBD1 matching 8 bases. The length of the CDR3 is 13 residues. CDR1 SGHNT and CDR2 YYREEE come from the germline V gene (reference sequence). Losses at the gene ends were 2 bases for V and 5 bases for J; bases not matched to a gene: 3. The CDR3 bases are TGTGCCAGCAGCTTTGACAGGGGCCACGAGCAGTACTTC. Its protein product is CASSFDRGHEQYF.

The V gene is TRBV28, the J gene TRBJ1-5; 10 nucleotides line up with TRBD1. CDR1 and CDR2 from the germline V gene are MDHEN and SYDVKM. This CDR3 spans 13 amino acids. After removal of 8 bases from V and 6 bases from J, the junction contained 4 bases not matched to a gene. This CDR3 is CASGTGAGQPQHF. CDR3 in DNA: TGTGCCAGCGGGACAGGGGCAGGTCAGCCCCAGCATTTT.

The chain employs TRBV24-1 and TRBJ2-3; D is possibly TRBD1 (6 bases). Per germline, CDR1 KGHDR and CDR2 SFDVKD. The CDR3 is made up of 15 amino acids. Trimming stripped 4 bases from V and 4 bases from J, with 14 bases between. The CDR3 coding sequence is TGTGCCACCAGTGAGTCCCCTGGGGGCCCAGATACGCAGTATTTT. This encodes CATSESPGGPDTQYF.

This clone appeared once. The chain is built from TRBV7-8 and TRBJ1-3; D call uncertain. This CDR3 comprises 15 residues. Germline V gives CDR1 SGHVS, CDR2 FQNEAQ. Trimming cost V 4 bases and J 4 bases, with 14 bases left between them. CDR3 protein: CASSSNNHRGNTIYF. The DNA for the CDR3 is TGTGCCAGCAGCTCCAACAACCACCGAGGAAACACCATATATTTT.

V is TRBV7-9 and J is TRBJ1-2; no clear D. Germline CDR1 SEHNR, CDR2 FQNEAQ (reference sequence). The CDR3 contains 15 residues. V dropped 1 base and J dropped 0 bases, with 9 bases sitting between them. Written as DNA, the CDR3 is TGTGCCAGCAGCTTAGAGGCAGCATCTAACTATGGCTACACCTTC. Its translation is CASSLEAASNYGYTF.

The rearrangement joins TRBV27 to TRBJ1-1; TRBD1 is a possible D gene (5 bases). The CDR3 is made up of 17 amino acids. Germline V gene sequence: CDR1 MNHEY, CDR2 SMNVEV (reference sequence). The germline V and J ends were trimmed by 3 bases and 10 bases, with 27 bases remaining between them. The CDR3 DNA is TGTGCCAGCAGTTTCATTATGGGGCGGAAGGGGCTCGGGATAGCTTTCTTT. This encodes CASSFIMGRKGLGIAFF.

The V and J genes are TRBV14 and TRBJ2-2; D unclear. This CDR3 has 13 residues. Germline CDR1 is SGHDN and CDR2 is FVKESK. V lost 1 base to trimming and J lost 7 bases, with 7 bases between them. CDR3 bases: TGTGCCAGCAGCCAAGCGACGTTCGGGGAGCTGTTTTTT. It specifies CASSQATFGELFF.

In DNA form, the CDR3 reads TGTGCCAGCAGCGTAGGACAGGAGAATGAGCAGTTCTTC. Amino acid sequence: CASSVGQENEQFF. The rearrangement joins TRBV9 to TRBJ2-1; perhaps TRBD1 as D (6 bases). This CDR3 is 13 amino acids long. V gave up 0 bases and J gave up 7 bases, with 8 bases separating them. Germline-derived CDR1 and CDR2 are SGDLS and YYNGEE.

The genes are TRBV7-8 and TRBJ1-1; possibly TRBD1 for D (5 bases). CDR3 length: 15 amino acids. The V gene lost 3 bases and the J gene lost 7 bases, with 18 bases spanning the gap. Looked up from germline, CDR1 is SGHVS and CDR2 is FQNEAQ. CDR3 bases: TGTGCCAGCAGCTTCCAGGACATGCCGGGTAGTGAAGCTTTCTTT. Its translation is CASSFQDMPGSEAFF.

CDR3 amino acids: CASSLAGPPRAGNTIYF. In nucleotides, the CDR3 is TGTGCCAGCAGCTTGGCGGGACCTCCGAGGGCTGGAAACACCATATATTTT. The chain has TRBV5-5 and TRBJ1-3; possible D gene TRBD1, 5 bases. CDR1 is SGHKS and CDR2 is YYEKEE in the germline V gene (reference sequence). Trimming removed 0 bases from V and 2 bases from J, with 15 bases in between. This CDR3 spans 17 amino acids.

Points on this clone: The same CDR3 also results from other DNA sequences found in this sample. The chain couples TRBV3-1 (or the pseudogene TRBV3-2) to TRBJ1-3; D remains ambiguous. This CDR3 has 12 residues. Trimming took 4 bases from V and 4 from J, leaving 5 bases between them. In germline, CDR1 is LGHDT, CDR2 YNNKEL (reference sequence). The CDR3 loop is CASSPLGNTIYF. The DNA of the CDR3 is TGTGCCAGCAGCCCGCTCGGAAACACCATATATTTT.

The chain carries TRBV7-3 and TRBJ1-1; D gene uncertain. The ends were cut back, 2 bases at V and 1 base at J, with 5 bases in the middle. CDR1 SGHTA and CDR2 FQGTGA come from the germline V gene. The CDR3 runs 13 residues. The CDR3 loop reads CASSLEENTEAFF. CDR3 DNA: TGTGCCAGCAGCTTAGAGGAGAACACTGAAGCTTTCTTT.

The chain joins TRBV4-3 to TRBJ1-5, with 10 bases that match TRBD1. There are 15 residues in the CDR3. Per germline, CDR1 LGHNA and CDR2 YSLEER. The V gene end was trimmed by 4 bases and the J gene end by 5 bases; junction bases not matched to a gene: 5. The CDR3 region is CASSPGTGDDQPQHF. CDR3 in DNA: TGCGCCAGCAGCCCCGGGACAGGGGACGATCAGCCCCAGCATTTT.

The gene calls are TRBV4-1 and TRBJ2-6, with a possible D match to TRBD1 (5 bases). Between the trimmed V and J ends, which lost 1 base and 0 bases, there was a span of 10 bases. The CDR3 length is 17 residues. Germline V gene sequence: CDR1 MGHRA, CDR2 YSYEKL. DNA of the CDR3: TGCGCCAGCAGCCAAGTACAGGTACGCTCTGGGGCCAACGTCCTGACTTTC. Its protein product is CASSQVQVRSGANVLTF.

The genes are TRBV19 and TRBJ2-7, with 12 positions matching TRBD1. V gave up 5 bases and J gave up 5 bases; unmatched junction bases: 7. This CDR3 contains 15 residues. The V gene's germline CDR1 is LNHDA and CDR2 SQIVND (reference sequence). The CDR3 loop reads CASSSPGQGADEQYF. DNA of the CDR3: TGTGCCAGTAGTTCACCGGGACAGGGGGCCGACGAGCAGTACTTC.

The chain carries TRBV4-1 and TRBJ2-7; D may correspond to TRBD1 or TRBD2 (6 bases each). Trimming pared 0 bases from V and 7 bases from J, leaving 19 bases between. The CDR3 totals 16 residues. The germline gives CDR1 MGHRA, CDR2 YSYEKL. The CDR3 nucleotides read TGCGCCAGCAGCCAAGAAGCTAGCGTCCTAGGGGGGGAGCAGTACTTC. Protein product: CASSQEASVLGGEQYF.

The J gene is TRBJ1-1, the V gene TRBV6-5; D unclear. CDR3 length: 10 amino acids. Germline assignment: CDR1 MNHEY and CDR2 SVGAGI. Trimming removed 11 bases from V and 5 bases from J, with 9 bases in between. The CDR3: CASGGTEAFF. The CDR3 DNA follows: TGTGCCTCGGGCGGAACTGAAGCTTTCTTT.